This T cell receptor beta chain originates from a study of cytomegalovirus exposure and HLA in healthy donors (dated by TCRdb to 2016 to 2017). In the study overall: According to a later analysis, one platform produced both the 120 validation repertoires and the 730 or so repertoires of the first cohort. The study was designed to test whether signatures of past pathogen exposure could be identified by cataloging public T cell receptors. Besides the first cohort of around 670 subjects, a separate validation cohort made up of 90 to 150 different subjects was used. The study combined high-throughput TCR immunosequencing, statistical association of individual TCRs with disease status, and machine learning to predict cytomegalovirus infection status. Overall results and qualifications from the work: The study gave a list of under 200 TCR beta chains associated with cytomegalovirus. Across donors, most TCR sequences were observed very rarely, whereas some public TCRs were present in many individuals. Three of the identified cytomegalovirus-associated TCR beta chains were confirmed in vitro to be specific for cytomegalovirus antigens. A later analysis lacked HLA typing for the validation cohort, so it scored co-occurrence in that cohort across all 110 or so repertoires. In both the original and validation cohorts, the classifier was reported to diagnose cytomegalovirus status with high specificity and sensitivity. It was suggested by the authors that the approach could potentially be generalized to other disease states and immunological phenotypes. In a later analysis, TCRs clustered in the first cohort were found to also tend to co-occur in the roughly 120 validation repertoires, with 85% to 95% of cluster scores above 0.

Separate from the roughly 630-subject first cohort, the validation cohort of roughly 110 subjects was the group to which the donors belonged. About this clone itself: Its target antigen remains unknown. There are no base qualities to consult, and no much larger clone falls within one base.

Library preparation used the immunoSEQ multiplex PCR assay. Per the authors' processing: A statistical classification framework was developed to diagnose cytomegalovirus status using the catalog of TCR beta chain sequences. TCRdb provides this immuneACCESS table in a form limited to in-frame rearrangements. Some clones are lacking; in checked studies, under half of them reflect an unresolved V gene, and why the rest are absent is not known. V and J calls plus clone size are reproduced from that table; the DNA served to infer D and trimming. The sample includes approximately 72,000 clones, with 85% to 95% observed a single time. The ten biggest clones cover 0.55% to 0.8% of the sample. Reading from cysteine to phenylalanine, the CDR3 counts 15 amino acids. The entry retains the CDR3 DNA only, 45 bases that are in frame from base 1. V and J are truncated by 2 bases and 4 bases respectively, leaving an intervening sequence of 14 bases. As encoded in the germline V gene, CDR1 is SGHTA while CDR2 is FQGNSA.

The sequencing sample was made of PBMCs. This TCR came from a woman under 30 in good health and CMV-seronegative. The chain joins TRBV7-2 to TRBJ1-2; the D gene cannot be named for sure. The CDR3 region has the sequence CASSLYEIPLYGYTF. Read as DNA, the sequence is TGTGCCAGCAGCTTATACGAGATCCCCCTCTATGGCTACACCTTC.